A selection of T cell receptor beta chains follows, all from one sample in a study of breast tumors, draining lymph nodes, adjacent tissues. MiXCR, run by TCRdb on the multiplex PCR reads, gives a single entry per CDR3 protein. The repertoire has fewer than 140,000 distinct CDR3 sequences, 30% of them found once; the top ten carry about 6%. The sample consisted of axillary lymph node tissue. The origin of the receptors is a female donor with breast cancer. Some clones in this sample may be carry-over from other donors' samples. The CDR3 runs from the conserved cysteine through the conserved F or W. A D gene is named only where the DNA matches it firmly. The size field is filled for only some rows; it gives once, few, many or a size class.

TRBV9	TRBJ1-5	many	.	TGTGCCAGCAGCGTAGAGGCCACAGATCAGCCCCAGCATTTT	CASSVEATDQPQHF
TRBV15	TRBJ2-1	.	TRBD2	TGTGCCACCAGCAGAGGGCAGCGGGAGCTTTACAATGAGCAGTTCTTC	CATSRGQRELYNEQFF
TRBV5-1	TRBJ1-1	few	.	TGCGCCAGCAGCTTGGAACAGGGAGAGTACACTGAAGCTTTCTTT	CASSLEQGEYTEAFF
TRBV24-1	TRBJ2-7	many	.	TGTGCCACCAGTACAGGACGAGGGGAGCAGTACTTC	CATSTGRGEQYF
TRBV29-1	TRBJ2-2	many	.	TGCAGCGTTCGGTCAGGGAGAAACACCGGGGAGCTGTTTTTT	CSVRSGRNTGELFF
TRBV7-9	TRBJ2-6	many	TRBD1	TGTGCCAGCAGCCCGATTAGGCTCCGGGACAGGGACCTCTCTGGGGCCAACGTCCTGACTTTC	CASSPIRLRDRDLSGANVLTF
TRBV7-2	TRBJ1-2	many	.	TGTGCCAGCAGCTCCGACAGGACTAATGGCTACACCTTC	CASSSDRTNGYTF
TRBV6-5	TRBJ2-3	many	TRBD2	TGTGCCAGCAGGGCCTGGCGGGGGGGGGAAGATACGCAGTATTTT	CASRAWRGGEDTQYF
TRBV11-2	TRBJ2-1	.	.	TGTGCCAGCAGCTTAGGAAACAGGGGGTCTAGCGGGTACAATGAGCAGTTCTTC	CASSLGNRGSSGYNEQFF
TRBV4-1	TRBJ1-2	many	TRBD1	TGCGCCAGCAGCCAAGGCTTGGACAGGGGGCCTGGCTACACCTTC	CASSQGLDRGPGYTF
TRBV11-2	TRBJ2-5	many	.	TGTGCCAGCAGCTTAGAAGGAGGGGCGTGGGAGACCCAGTACTTC	CASSLEGGAWETQYF
TRBV20-1	TRBJ2-3	many	.	TGCAGTGCTATGGAGAGGCGTGTGGGAGATACGCAGTATTTT	CSAMERRVGDTQYF
TRBV12-5	TRBJ1-2	once	.	TGTGCTAGTGGTACGGACAGCACGGGATTTGACTATGGCTACACCTTC	CASGTDSTGFDYGYTF
TRBV4-2	TRBJ1-2	many	TRBD1	TGTGCCAGCAGCCGTGACAGGGGGAGATTCGATGGCTACACCTTC	CASSRDRGRFDGYTF
TRBV6-5	TRBJ2-1	many	.	TGTGCCAGCAGCCATGGGCTAGACAGACCGAATCGGTTCTTC	CASSHGLDRPNRFF
TRBV19	TRBJ1-1	many	.	TGTGCCAGTAGCGCAGGGCAGGCAGCTGAAGCTTTCTTT	CASSAGQAAEAFF
TRBV2	TRBJ2-1	many	.	TGTGCCAGCAGGACCGTGGACCCCAATGAGCAGTTCTTC	CASRTVDPNEQFF
TRBV7-2	TRBJ1-2	.	TRBD1	TGTGCCAGCAGCTCCCGGGACAGGGGGATTGGCTACACCTTC	CASSSRDRGIGYTF
TRBV6-6	TRBJ2-7	many	.	TGTGCCAGCAGAGGGACGTCCTCCTACGAGCAGTACTTC	CASRGTSSYEQYF
TRBV20-1	TRBJ2-3	.	TRBD2	TGCAGTGTCAAGGCTAGCGGGAGTATGACAGATACGCAGTATTTT	CSVKASGSMTDTQYF
TRBV29-1	TRBJ2-7	.	.	TGCAGCGTTGAGGTAAGGTGCTACGAGCAGTACTTC	CSVEVRCYEQYF
TRBV15	TRBJ1-1	many	.	TGTGCCACCAGCAGGACCGGGACGGCGAACACTGAAGCTTTCTTT	CATSRTGTANTEAFF
TRBV20-1	TRBJ1-5	.	.	TGCAGTGCTACGAAACAGGGCCCTGGGGACCAGCCCCAGCATTTT	CSATKQGPGDQPQHF
TRBV4-3	TRBJ1-6	many	.	TGCGCCAGCAGCCGAAAAGCGGAGGGGAAGTCCCTCCACTTT	CASSRKAEGKSLHF
TRBV7-6	TRBJ2-3	.	.	TGTGCCAGCAGCTTGGGGGCTGTGAGCACAGATACGCAGTATTTT	CASSLGAVSTDTQYF
TRBV29-1	TRBJ2-3	many	.	TGCAGCGTTGGAGGGGCCACCAAAGCCACGCAGTATTTT	CSVGGATKATQYF
TRBV9	TRBJ2-3	many	.	TGTGCCAGCAGCGTAGATAGCGGAGGCCGCACAGATACGCAGTATTTT	CASSVDSGGRTDTQYF
TRBV12-3/TRBV12-4	TRBJ1-1	.	.	TGTGCCAGCAGTTTTGGGTTTAGGAACACTGAAGCTTTCTTT	CASSFGFRNTEAFF
TRBV20-1	TRBJ2-1	.	TRBD1	TGCAGTGCCCCGGACAGGGTGTACTATGAGCAATTCTTC	CSAPDRVYYEQFF
TRBV29-1	TRBJ2-5	.	.	TGCGGCCATCCCGGACTAGGGGGTGAGACCCAGTACTTC	CGHPGLGGETQYF
TRBV29-1	TRBJ2-7	.	TRBD2	TGCAGCTCCCAAGGACTAGCGGGAGGATACGAGCAGTACTTC	CSSQGLAGGYEQYF
TRBV7-9	TRBJ1-2	.	TRBD1	TGTGCCAGCAGCTTAGGACAGGGGGCACTCTATGGCTACCCCTTC	CASSLGQGALYGYPF
TRBV2	TRBJ2-7	.	TRBD2	TGTGCCAGCAGGGGACTAGCGGGCTACGAGCAGTACTTC	CASRGLAGYEQYF
TRBV6-2/TRBV6-3	TRBJ2-7	many	.	TGTGCCAGCAGTCGTCAAGCCGGCTCCTACGAGCAGTACTTC	CASSRQAGSYEQYF
TRBV20-1	TRBJ1-6	many	TRBD1	TGCAGTGCTAGAGAGAGCAGGGGGAGTAATTCACCCCTCCACTTT	CSARESRGSNSPLHF
TRBV7-2	TRBJ2-2	many	.	TGTGCCAGCAGCCCAGACCCCAGGACCGGGGAGCTGTTTTTT	CASSPDPRTGELFF
TRBV7-7	TRBJ2-5	.	.	TGTGCTAGTTTACCGGGAGTGGAGACCCAGTACTTC	CASLPGVETQYF
TRBV7-9	TRBJ1-5	many	.	TGTGCCAGCAGCTTAGTTTTATCCGTAGAAGGGCCCCAGCATTTT	CASSLVLSVEGPQHF
TRBV29-1	TRBJ2-5	many	TRBD1	TGCAGCGTGGGACAGGGAGGAGAGACCCAGTACTTC	CSVGQGGETQYF
TRBV2	TRBJ1-4	many	.	TGTGCCAGCGGCCCGACAGGAGGAGAAAAACTGTTTTTT	CASGPTGGEKLFF
TRBV20-1	TRBJ2-3	many	TRBD2	TGCAGTGCGTTGACTAGCGGTGATAGCACAGATACGCAGTATTTT	CSALTSGDSTDTQYF
TRBV20-1	TRBJ2-7	many	TRBD1	TGCAGTGCTATAAGCGACAGGGGGAGAAACGAGCAGTACTTC	CSAISDRGRNEQYF
TRBV20-1	TRBJ2-2	many	.	TGCAGTGCTGTAAGGGACTCATCGAACACCGGGGAGCTGTTTTTT	CSAVRDSSNTGELFF
TRBV7-9	TRBJ1-1	few	.	TGTGCCAGCAGCTTGAGTCCTGATTTGAACACTGAAGCTTTCTTT	CASSLSPDLNTEAFF
TRBV11-2	TRBJ2-4	many	TRBD1	TGTGCCAGCAGTCCCTGGGGACAGAGAAACATTCAGTACTTC	CASSPWGQRNIQYF
TRBV20-1	TRBJ1-1	many	TRBD1	TGCAGTGCTAGAGTGAGGCACAGGGGGCGCGTTGATGGTGAAGCTTTCTTT	CSARVRHRGRVDGEAFF
TRBV25-1	TRBJ1-3	many	.	TGTGCCAGCAGTGAACTCACGTCGGGAAAGTCTGGAAACACCATATATTTT	CASSELTSGKSGNTIYF
TRBV24-1	TRBJ1-1	few	.	TGTGCCACCAGTGACGGGAACACTGAAGCTTTCTTT	CATSDGNTEAFF
TRBV7-2	TRBJ2-5	many	.	TGTGCCAGCAGCTTACGGCGGTATGGGGAGACCCAGTACTTC	CASSLRRYGETQYF
TRBV7-9	TRBJ2-6	.	.	TGTGCCAGCAGCCTGGCCGGCGGGGCTAGGGCCAACGTCCTGACTTTC	CASSLAGGARANVLTF
TRBV12-5	TRBJ2-1	many	TRBD2	TGTGCTAGTGCCCTTAGGAGCGGGGGCGATGAGCAGTTCTTC	CASALRSGGDEQFF
TRBV10-1	TRBJ2-2	.	.	TGCGCCAGCAGCGAGTCCGCAGGGGCGGGGGAGCTGTTTTTT	CASSESAGAGELFF
TRBV12-3/TRBV12-4	TRBJ2-2	many	TRBD2	TGTGCCAGCGGGACTACAAACACCGGGGAGCTGTTTTTT	CASGTTNTGELFF
TRBV7-9	TRBJ2-7	many	TRBD1	TGTGCCAGCAGCTTGGACAGGGACGAGCAGTACTTC	CASSLDRDEQYF
TRBV5-1	TRBJ2-2	many	TRBD1	TGCGCCAGCAGCTTCAACGGACAGGGGAACACCGGGGAGCTGTTTTTT	CASSFNGQGNTGELFF
TRBV3-1	TRBJ1-2	.	.	TGCGCCAGCAGCCAAGGGCCGGGGAACTCTGGAAACACCTTC	CASSQGPGNSGNTF
TRBV12-3/TRBV12-4	TRBJ1-5	many	.	TGTGCCAGCAGTTCAATACGGGGGAATCAGCCCCAGCATTTT	CASSSIRGNQPQHF
TRBV4-2	TRBJ1-2	.	.	TGTGCCAGCAGCCAAGCCGGGGGCAGCTATGGCTACACCTTC	CASSQAGGSYGYTF
TRBV10-3	TRBJ1-3	.	.	TGTGCCAGCCAGGGCTCTGGAAACACCATATATTTT	CASQGSGNTIYF